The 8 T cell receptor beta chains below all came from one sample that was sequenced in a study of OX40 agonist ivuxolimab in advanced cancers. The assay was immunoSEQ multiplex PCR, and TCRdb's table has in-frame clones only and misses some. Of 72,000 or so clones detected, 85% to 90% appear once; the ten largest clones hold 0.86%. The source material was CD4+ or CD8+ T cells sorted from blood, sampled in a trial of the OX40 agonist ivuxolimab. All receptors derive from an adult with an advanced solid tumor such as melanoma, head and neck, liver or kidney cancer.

The CDR3 loop is CASSADRGLGNTIYF. DNA for the CDR3: TGTGCCAGCAGTGCGGACAGGGGGCTGGGAAACACCATATATTTT. The chain recombines TRBV6-1 with TRBJ1-3, with 11 bases fitting TRBD1. The CDR3 spans 15 residues. The germline V gene has CDR1 MNHNS and CDR2 SASEGT. The junction had 3 bases not matched to a gene; V was cut back by 4 bases and J by 4 bases.

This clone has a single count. CDR3 sequence (DNA): TGTGCCAGCAGTTTTCTAGCGGGGGAGACCTACGAGCAGTACTTC. It is translated as CASSFLAGETYEQYF. This chain joins TRBV5-5 and TRBJ2-7; TRBD2 agrees at 10 bases. Germline loops: CDR1 SGHKS, CDR2 YYEKEE (reference sequence). The CDR3 spans 15 residues. Trimming cost V 5 bases and J 2 bases; bases outside gene matches: 7.

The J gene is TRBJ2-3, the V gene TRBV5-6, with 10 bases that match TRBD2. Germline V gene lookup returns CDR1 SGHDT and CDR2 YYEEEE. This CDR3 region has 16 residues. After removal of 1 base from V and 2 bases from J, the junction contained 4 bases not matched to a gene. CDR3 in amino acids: CASSLTSGVFTDTQYF. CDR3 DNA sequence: TGTGCCAGCAGCTTGACTAGCGGGGTATTCACAGATACGCAGTATTTT.

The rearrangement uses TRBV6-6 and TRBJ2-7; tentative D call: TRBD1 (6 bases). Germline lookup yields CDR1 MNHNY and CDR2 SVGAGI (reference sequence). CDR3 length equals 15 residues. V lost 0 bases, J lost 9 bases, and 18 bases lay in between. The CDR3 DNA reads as TGTGCCAGCAGTTACTCGGACAGCCCCCCTCGTTGGCAGTACTTC. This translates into CASSYSDSPPRWQYF.

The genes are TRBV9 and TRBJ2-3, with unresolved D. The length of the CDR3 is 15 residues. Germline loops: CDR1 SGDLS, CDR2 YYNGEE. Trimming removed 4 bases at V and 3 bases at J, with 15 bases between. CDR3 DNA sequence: TGTGCCAGCAGCCACTCCTCCACCGGGACAGATACGCAGTATTTT. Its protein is CASSHSSTGTDTQYF.

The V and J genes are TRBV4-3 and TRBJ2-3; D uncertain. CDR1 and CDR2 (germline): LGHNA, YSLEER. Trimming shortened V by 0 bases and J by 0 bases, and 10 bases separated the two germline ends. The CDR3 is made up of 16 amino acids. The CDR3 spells CASSQDRAASTDTQYF. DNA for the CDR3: TGCGCCAGCAGCCAAGATCGGGCAGCTAGCACAGATACGCAGTATTTT.

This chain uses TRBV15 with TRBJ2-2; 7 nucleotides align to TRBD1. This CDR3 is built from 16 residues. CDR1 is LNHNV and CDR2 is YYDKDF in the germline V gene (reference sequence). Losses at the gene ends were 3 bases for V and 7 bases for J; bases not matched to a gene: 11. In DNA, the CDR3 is TGTGCCACCAGCAGCCTATTAGGACAGGCGAGCGGGGAGCTGTTTTTT. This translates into CATSSLLGQASGELFF.

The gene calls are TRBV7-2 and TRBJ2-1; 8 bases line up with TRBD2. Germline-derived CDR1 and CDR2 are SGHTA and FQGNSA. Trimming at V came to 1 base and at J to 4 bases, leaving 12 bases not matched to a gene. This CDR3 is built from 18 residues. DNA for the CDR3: TGTGCCAGCAGCTTAGGAGGACTAGCCCGCCCTTCTTACAATGAGCAGTTCTTC. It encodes CASSLGGLARPSYNEQFF.